This paragraph covers one T cell receptor beta chain sequence. What it binds is unknown. These data belong to a study of identical twins. Study-wide results and limits: Insertion counts were lower in abundant cord blood beta clonotypes, a trend that memory repertoires did not show.

TCRdb redid the calling of the 5' RACE reads with MiXCR, one entry per CDR3 protein. The top ten clones hold about 1% of a sample with a few hundred thousand distinct CDR3 sequences, more than 13% of them seen once. Germline CDR1 is SGHVS and CDR2 is FNYEAQ. The CDR3 runs 13 residues. The V and J ends lost 10 bases and 5 bases, in that order; junction bases with no gene match: 7. The same data also contributed to another study, on yellow fever vaccine responses in identical twins.

The V gene is TRBV7-6, the J gene TRBJ2-5; TRBD1 agrees at 10 bases. The TCR was taken from a woman younger than 30 in good health. The sample taken for sequencing was CD4+ T cells sorted from blood. CDR3 amino acids: CATRQGALETQYF. DNA for the CDR3: TGTGCCACCAGACAGGGGGCCTTGGAGACCCAGTACTTC.